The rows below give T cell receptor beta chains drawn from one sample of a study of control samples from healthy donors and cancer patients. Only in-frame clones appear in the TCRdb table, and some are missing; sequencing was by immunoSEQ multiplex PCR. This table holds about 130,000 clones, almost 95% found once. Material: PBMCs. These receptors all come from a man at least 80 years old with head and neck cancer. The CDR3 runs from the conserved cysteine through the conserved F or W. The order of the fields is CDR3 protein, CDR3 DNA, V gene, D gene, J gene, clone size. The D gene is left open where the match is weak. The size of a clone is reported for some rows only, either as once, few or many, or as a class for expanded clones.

CASSTTGGYTGELFF | TGTGCCAGCAGTACAACAGGGGGTTACACCGGGGAGCTGTTTTTT | TRBV6-5 | TRBD1 | TRBJ2-2 | once
CASSWSTENTEAFF | TGTGCCAGCAGCTGGTCGACAGAGAACACTGAAGCTTTCTTT | TRBV5-4 | NA | TRBJ1-1 | NA
CASKGPGELFF | TGTGCCAGCAAGGGGCCCGGGGAGCTGTTTTTT | TRBV6-6 | NA | TRBJ2-2 | NA
CASSYPLAAGDRDTQYF | TGTGCCAGCAGTTACCCTCTCGCGGCGGGAGATAGAGATACGCAGTATTTT | TRBV6-2/TRBV6-3 | TRBD2 | TRBJ2-3 | NA
CASSSGLVGSTDTQYF | TGTGCCAGCAGCTCCGGACTAGTAGGTAGCACAGATACGCAGTATTTT | TRBV5-5 | TRBD2 | TRBJ2-3 | NA
CASSQEYPTASNQPQHF | TGCGCCAGCAGCCAAGAATACCCGACGGCTAGCAATCAGCCCCAGCATTTT | TRBV4-1 | NA | TRBJ1-5 | NA
CASSPRGDRADSYEQYF | TGTGCCAGCAGCCCCCGAGGGGACAGGGCAGACTCATACGAGCAGTACTTC | TRBV7-9 | TRBD1 | TRBJ2-7 | NA
CASSQNQSMTGFSTDTQYF | TGTGCCAGCAGCCAAAACCAATCCATGACAGGATTTAGCACAGATACGCAGTATTTT | TRBV14 | NA | TRBJ2-3 | NA
CASSEAGWGEQYF | TGTGCCAGCAGTGAAGCGGGCTGGGGGGAGCAGTACTTC | TRBV6-1 | NA | TRBJ2-7 | NA
CAITNRQGGYGYTF | TGTGCCATCACTAACCGACAGGGGGGCTATGGCTACACCTTC | TRBV10-3 | TRBD1 | TRBJ1-2 | few
CASSASTGGGEKLFF | TGCGCCAGCAGTGCCTCGACAGGGGGGGGTGAAAAACTGTTTTTT | TRBV10-2 | TRBD1 | TRBJ1-4 | NA
CASSATVTTMNTEAFF | TGTGCCAGTAGTGCGACAGTAACTACCATGAACACTGAAGCTTTCTTT | TRBV19 | NA | TRBJ1-1 | NA
CASTQQWISGNTIYF | TGTGCCAGTACCCAACAGTGGATCTCTGGAAACACCATATATTTT | TRBV19 | NA | TRBJ1-3 | NA
CASARTRNPNEQYF | TGTGCCAGCGCTAGGACTAGAAACCCTAACGAGCAGTACTTC | TRBV2 | TRBD2 | TRBJ2-7 | NA
CASSQGPAMSSYNEQFF | TGCGCCAGCAGCCAAGGACCGGCCATGAGCTCCTACAATGAGCAGTTCTTC | TRBV4-1 | NA | TRBJ2-1 | NA
CASSPVVFGNTIYF | TGTGCCAGCAGTCCGGTAGTTTTTGGAAACACCATATATTTT | TRBV6-5 | NA | TRBJ1-3 | NA
CASSSRVSGSGNEQFF | TGTGCCAGCAGCAGCCGCGTTAGCGGGAGTGGAAATGAGCAGTTCTTC | TRBV7-9 | TRBD2 | TRBJ2-1 | NA
CASSWGHMNTEAFF | TGTGCCAGCAGCTGGGGACACATGAACACTGAAGCTTTCTTT | TRBV7-2 | NA | TRBJ1-1 | NA
CASSLAGGSPLHF | TGTGCCAGCAGCCTGGCAGGGGGATCACCCCTCCACTTT | TRBV3-1/TRBV3-2 | TRBD1 | TRBJ1-6 | NA
CASRVRANYNEQFF | TGTGCCAGCAGGGTCAGGGCGAACTACAATGAGCAGTTCTTC | TRBV2 | NA | TRBJ2-1 | NA
CASSLPSLAPLQYF | TGCGCCAGCAGCTTGCCGAGCTTGGCTCCCTTACAGTATTTT | TRBV5-1 | NA | TRBJ2-3 | NA
CSVEGGSKTQYF | TGCAGCGTCGAGGGGGGCTCGAAGACCCAGTACTTC | TRBV29-1 | NA | TRBJ2-5 | once
CASSLETGNGLSPLHF | TGTGCCAGCAGCTTAGAAACGGGGAATGGTTTGTCACCCCTCCACTTT | TRBV7-8 | NA | TRBJ1-6 | NA
CASSPTNYEQYF | TGTGCCAGCTCACCGACAAACTACGAGCAGTACTTC | TRBV18 | NA | TRBJ2-7 | NA
CASSQGQGSTGELFF | TGTGCCAGCAGTCAGGGACAGGGGAGTACCGGGGAGCTGTTTTTT | TRBV6-5 | TRBD1 | TRBJ2-2 | NA
CASSSRTGVEQYF | TGTGCCAGCAGTTCCCGGACAGGGGTCGAGCAGTACTTC | TRBV12-3/TRBV12-4 | TRBD1 | TRBJ2-7 | NA
CASSSFGGDTQYF | TGTGCCAGCAGCTCGTTTGGGGGAGACACGCAGTATTTT | TRBV5-4 | NA | TRBJ2-3 | NA
CAISESDRPHTF | TGTGCCATCAGTGAGTCTGACAGGCCCCACACCTTC | TRBV10-3 | NA | TRBJ1-2 | NA
CASSLAGGELFF | TGCGCCAGCAGCTTGGCCGGCGGGGAGCTGTTTTTT | TRBV5-1 | NA | TRBJ2-2 | NA
CASSPNQETQYF | TGTGCCAGCTCCCCTAACCAAGAGACCCAGTACTTC | TRBV18 | NA | TRBJ2-5 | NA
CASSIRGFNYGYTF | TGTGCCAGTAGTATCAGGGGGTTTAACTATGGCTACACCTTC | TRBV19 | TRBD1 | TRBJ1-2 | NA
CASSLVQGGSYGYTF | TGTGCCAGCAGCTTGGTCCAGGGGGGATCGTATGGCTACACCTTC | TRBV5-6 | TRBD1 | TRBJ1-2 | once
CASVRTGPHEQYF | TGTGCCAGCGTCCGTACAGGGCCCCACGAGCAGTACTTC | TRBV2 | NA | TRBJ2-7 | NA
CASSTGLAGPTGELFF | TGTGCCAGCAGCACGGGACTAGCGGGACCGACCGGGGAGCTGTTTTTT | TRBV5-4 | TRBD2 | TRBJ2-2 | NA
CASSPLGGLGETQYF | TGTGCCAGTAGTCCACTGGGGGGGCTGGGAGAGACCCAGTACTTC | TRBV19 | NA | TRBJ2-5 | few
CASSSLAGPWTDTQYF | TGTGCCAGCAGCTCTCTAGCGGGACCCTGGACAGATACGCAGTATTTT | TRBV13 | TRBD2 | TRBJ2-3 | once
CASSVGTSGSADTQYF | TGTGCCAGCAGCGTTGGAACTAGCGGGAGTGCAGATACGCAGTATTTT | TRBV9 | TRBD2 | TRBJ2-3 | NA
CASSLDRGNEQYF | TGCGCCAGCAGCTTGGACAGGGGGAACGAGCAGTACTTC | TRBV5-1 | TRBD1 | TRBJ2-7 | NA
CASSSLRPRGGTGELFF | TGTGCCAGCAGCTCTCTTCGTCCGCGGGGGGGGACCGGGGAGCTGTTTTTT | TRBV7-8 | TRBD2 | TRBJ2-2 | NA
CASSYRGDRGQPQHF | TGTGCCAGCAGTTACAGGGGGGACAGGGGTCAGCCCCAGCATTTT | TRBV6-5 | TRBD1 | TRBJ1-5 | NA
CASSPPLRIINTDTQYF | TGTGCCAGTAGTCCCCCCTTGAGAATAATCAACACAGATACGCAGTATTTT | TRBV19 | NA | TRBJ2-3 | NA
CASSEAPGGVRDFF | TGTGCCAGCAGTGAAGCGCCAGGGGGGGTGAGGGATTTCTTT | TRBV6-1 | TRBD1 | TRBJ1-1 | NA
CASSDLGQGNPYEQYF | TGCGCCAGCAGTGACCTTGGACAGGGCAACCCCTACGAGCAGTACTTC | TRBV10-1 | TRBD1 | TRBJ2-7 | NA
CASSYSTGGGTGELFF | TGTGCCAGCAGTTACTCAACGGGAGGGGGTACCGGGGAGCTGTTTTTT | TRBV6-6 | TRBD2 | TRBJ2-2 | NA
CASGRDRGENQPQHF | TGTGCCAGCGGACGGGACAGGGGGGAGAATCAGCCCCAGCATTTT | TRBV7-2 | TRBD1 | TRBJ1-5 | NA
CASSQTLGGVSGNTIYF | TGCGCCAGCAGCCAGACCCTAGGCGGGGTATCTGGAAACACCATATATTTT | TRBV4-3 | NA | TRBJ1-3 | once